The 11 T cell receptor beta chains below all came from one sample that was sequenced in a study of CD8+ T cells in alopecia areata. Specified treatment: oral pan-JAK inhibitor, 5-10 mg twice daily. Sequencing templates came from extracted RNA that was reverse transcribed into cDNA. Some clones are missing from TCRdb's copy, which holds only in-frame ones; the method was immunoSEQ multiplex PCR. The data show about 76,000 clones, with 29% seen just once and under 15% held by the top ten. This sample comprised CD8+ T cells sorted from blood, obtained at week 4, from a patient treated with tofacitinib. The origin of the receptors is a human donor with alopecia areata.

The sample holds many counts of this clone. The junction shows a germline mismatch at one end, possibly a read error. The chain employs TRBV6-5 and TRBJ1-1; the D is unclear. Germline V gives CDR1 MNHEY, CDR2 SVGAGI. CDR3 length equals 13 residues. The CDR3 nucleotides are TGTGCCAGCAGTGACTCGGAGTACACTGAAGCTTTCTTT. As protein: CASSDSEYTEAFF.

The table lists this clone with a few counts. The J gene is TRBJ2-1, the V gene TRBV7-9; D not resolved. Trimming removed 4 bases from V and 14 bases from J, with 15 bases in between. The germline CDR1 and CDR2 sequences are SEHNR and FQNEAQ (reference sequence). The CDR3 sequence is 12 residues long. The CDR3 nucleotides are TGTGCCAGCAGCTCCCGTAGGATTGAAGAGTTCTTC. It codes for CASSSRRIEEFF.

This chain links TRBV13 with TRBJ2-7; 8 bases match TRBD2. The CDR3 runs 13 residues. Germline assignment: CDR1 PRHDT and CDR2 FYEKMQ (reference sequence). Trimming cost V 8 bases and J 0 bases; bases outside gene matches: 3. The CDR3 bases are TGTGCCAGCGGGAGCGGGAGCTCCTACGAGCAGTACTTC. The encoded protein is CASGSGSSYEQYF.

V is TRBV2 and J is TRBJ2-2; no clear D gene. The CDR3 runs 13 residues. V lost 3 bases to trimming and J lost 2 bases, with 4 bases between them. CDR1 and CDR2 from the germline V gene are SNHLY and FYNNEI. CDR3 sequence: CASSDSNTGELFF. The CDR3 DNA reads as TGTGCCAGCAGTGATTCCAACACCGGGGAGCTGTTTTTT.

The chain employs TRBV6-1 and TRBJ2-2; 10 nucleotides match TRBD1. V dropped 10 bases and J dropped 4; count of bases not matched to a gene: 6. The CDR3 runs 14 residues. Germline values: CDR1 MNHNS, CDR2 SASEGT. CDR3 amino acids: CAIRQGALTGELFF. CDR3 sequence (DNA): TGTGCCATCAGACAGGGGGCCCTCACCGGGGAGCTGTTTTTT.

The rearrangement joins TRBV29-1 to TRBJ2-7, with D perhaps TRBD2 (5 bases). Germline assignment: CDR1 SQVTM and CDR2 ANQGSEA. Trimming removed 5 bases at V and 0 bases at J, with 11 bases between. This CDR3 is built from 13 residues. The CDR3 sequence: CSVLVGSSYEQYF. CDR3 coding DNA: TGCAGCGTTTTGGTGGGGAGCTCCTACGAGCAGTACTTC.

V and J are TRBV30 and TRBJ1-5; the D is unclear. V was clipped by 1 base and J by 2 bases, with 9 bases between them. Germline CDR1 reads GTSNPN; CDR2 reads SVGIG (reference sequence). This CDR3 has 14 amino acids. In nucleotides, the CDR3 is TGTGCCTGGAGTGGAGGCGGTCGCAATCAGCCCCAGCATTTT. Translation gives CAWSGGGRNQPQHF.

J is TRBJ2-1 and V is TRBV30; D gene uncertain. Germline V gene sequence: CDR1 GTSNPN, CDR2 SVGIG (reference sequence). The CDR3 consists of 13 residues. Trimming cost V 8 bases and J 0 bases, with 11 bases left between them. For the CDR3, the DNA is TGTGCCCGTTCGGTCGACTCCTACAATGAGCAGTTCTTC. It specifies CARSVDSYNEQFF.

The rearrangement links TRBV29-1 to TRBJ2-1, with D possibly called TRBD1 or TRBD2 (5 bases each). This CDR3 region has 13 residues. Germline values: CDR1 SQVTM, CDR2 ANQGSEA. The V end lost 4 bases, the J end lost 8 bases, and 15 bases lay between the germline ends. The CDR3 protein is CSVVGPSLYEQFF. The DNA of the CDR3 is TGCAGCGTTGTGGGACCATCCCTCTATGAGCAGTTCTTC.

The rearrangement links TRBV6-6 to TRBJ2-1; D is uncertain. Germline-derived CDR1 and CDR2 are MNHNY and SVGAGI (reference sequence). The CDR3 length is 13 residues. Trimming left V 7 bases short and J 9 bases short, with 16 bases between. CDR3 in amino acids: CASTRAWNGEQFF. DNA of the CDR3: TGTGCCAGCACTCGGGCATGGAATGGTGAGCAGTTCTTC.

Only a few counts were recorded for this clone. This sequence joins TRBV27 and TRBJ2-5; tentatively, D is TRBD1 or TRBD2 (5 bases each). V was clipped by 6 bases and J by 3 bases, with 17 bases between them. This CDR3 is built from 15 residues. Looked up from germline, CDR1 is MNHEY and CDR2 is SMNVEV (reference sequence). CDR3 amino acids: CASSHLRGAEETQYF. The CDR3 DNA reads TGTGCCAGCAGCCATTTGAGGGGAGCGGAAGAGACCCAGTACTTC.